Detailed here is one T cell receptor beta chain. This clone was observed a handful of times. Its binding antigen is unknown. Within one base of it there is no much larger clone, and no base qualities were kept. What the time point label conveys for this sample: cycle 4 day 1 (C4D1), after more than five weeks of nivolumab. All trial patients had relapsed after autologous stem cell transplantation, with cohorts A, B and C differing in prior brentuximab vedotin exposure. Using a Miltenyi CD4+ T cell isolation kit, CD4+ T cells were purified from thawed PBMCs through magnetic negative selection. The trial cohort comprised some 60 patients with relapsed/refractory classical Hodgkin lymphoma whose best overall responses were complete response, partial response or progressive disease. Single-agent nivolumab was administered to trial patients in the multi-cohort phase II CheckMate 205 trial. Best overall response was determined by an independent review committee according to the 2007 International Working Group response criteria. Trial PBMCs were collected just before the start of nivolumab (C1D1) and during therapy at cycle 2 day 1 and cycle 4 day 1. Peripheral blood was collected in 8 mL Vacutainer Cell Preparation Tubes, from which PBMCs were isolated by centrifugation and then cryopreserved. Purified CD4+ and CD8+ fractions were prepared only for cases with an additional available PBMC sample. Magnetically labelled cells were depleted on LS columns in a quadroMACS separator, and the flow-through was collected as the purified fraction.

The data stem from a study of PD-1 blockade in classical Hodgkin lymphoma (TCRdb year 2020). About the investigation overall: Nivolumab dosing was 3 mg/kg intravenously every 2 weeks, continuing until either disease progression or unacceptable toxicity. A peripheral blood immune signature of response to PD-1 blockade in classical Hodgkin lymphoma was defined using TCR beta sequencing and CyTOF. Results the study describes overall, beyond this receptor: Baseline TCR diversity was reported as lower in newly diagnosed patients than in healthy donors, and lower still in relapsed/refractory patients. Patients starting nivolumab less than 1 year after ASCT had lower diversity and were excluded from later analyses to avoid confounding by immune reconstitution. The study covered only a single clinical trial cohort, and the causes of the repertoire differences, possibly disease activity or prior therapy, were still not defined. Trial patients with a complete response had baseline diversity similar to that of newly diagnosed patients, while partial responders and progressors had significantly lower diversity. CD4+ but not CD8+ TCR diversity rose significantly by C4D1 (p=0.0027 vs p=0.16), most apparent in complete responders (p=0.02).

The Qiagen DNeasy kit was used to extract genomic DNA both from unsorted PBMCs and from the negatively selected CD4+ and CD8+ fractions. Using primers that anneal to V and J segments, immunoSEQ multiplex PCR amplified the TCR beta CDR3 regions. Amplification bias was minimized using a synthetic immune receptor repertoire, and residual bias was removed computationally after sequencing. As for the original processing: Repertoire diversity was quantified as the Shannon entropy index using custom Python scripts. Unsorted, CD4+ and CD8+ repertoires were analyzed separately, except in combined analyses where CD4+ and CD8+ sequences were merged in silico. Clonal expansion was defined as at least a 2-fold frequency increase after treatment relative to C1D1, with a pseudocount of 0.5 for undetected baseline clones. Singleton clones were defined as clones with 0 or 1 copy at C1D1, and non-singleton clones were defined as clones with 2 or more copies. Clones expanded in unsorted samples were assigned a CD4+, CD8+ or unknown annotation through matching of protein sequences in sorted samples from the same patient. Diversity changes from C1D1 to C4D1 were tested in paired samples using Wilcoxon tests. TCRdb obtained this table from immuneACCESS and retained in-frame rearrangements with V and J assigned. These tables miss some clones; where compared with another copy, unresolved V genes account for less than half of the shortfall, and the remainder is unexplained. Clone size and the V and J calls come from that table; the DNA yielded D and trimming. Within this sample are around 37,000 clones, with approximately 90% of them counted one time only. About 0.31% of the sample goes to the ten largest clones.

CDR1 and CDR2 were assigned from the germline V gene as MNHEY and SVGAGI. The CDR3, cysteine through phenylalanine, is 14 amino acids long. The DNA shown is the 42-base CDR3, in frame from base 1. V drops 0 bases and J drops 2 bases, leaving 5 bases in between. This chain is built from TRBV6-5 and TRBJ1-3; the D segment cannot be called with confidence. This specimen was CD4+ T cells from blood, taken before the fourth cycle of nivolumab. This clonotype was obtained from a human donor with classical Hodgkin lymphoma. DNA sequence: TGTGCCAGCAGTTACTCCGGGGCTGGAAACACCATATATTTT. It translates to CASSYSGAGNTIYF.